A selection of T cell receptor beta chains follows, all from one sample in a study of shared clonotypes between healthy human individuals. Data came from immunoSEQ multiplex PCR; TCRdb stores just in-frame clones and leaves some out. The sample includes about 490,000 clones, about 80% seen only once; the top ten take approximately 12%. Sequencing used PBMCs. These receptors were collected from a woman aged 40-49 years in good health. Some clones in this sample may be carry-over from other donors' samples. The conserved cysteine and the conserved F or W are not part of the CDR3 here.

TRBJ1-1 TRBV30 AWSWEVPQARGTEAF
TRBJ1-3 TRBV6-1 ASTQTGISGNTIY
TRBJ2-1 TRBV10-2 ASSETGSGNNEQF
TRBJ2-2 TRBV5-1 ASRQLTSGSNTGELF
TRBJ2-1 TRBV18 ASTQAAGSSYNEQF
TRBJ1-2 TRBV28 ASSPPGINYGYT
TRBJ2-3 TRBV7-8 ASSLAASGRFTDTQY
TRBJ1-2 TRBV11-2 ASSQPWGYGYT
TRBJ2-2 TRBV6-5 ASSEVADTGELF
TRBJ2-2 TRBV14 ASSQEGPRVINTGELF
TRBJ1-3 TRBV7-2 ASSYSGASNWNTIY
TRBJ2-5 TRBV6-5 ASSPGGGLKETQY
TRBJ2-5 TRBV7-9 ASSLVQTHQETQY
TRBJ2-5 TRBV19 ASSMRPGGLGETQY